The next 13 T cell receptor beta chains were all read from a single sample in a study of T cell responses to AZD1222 COVID-19 vaccine. Profiled with immunoSEQ multiplex PCR; TCRdb holds only in-frame clones, not every one. Here the sample spans over 80,000 clones, approximately 92% being singletons. Source: peripheral blood, taken on day 0 of AZD1222 vaccination. Receptor source: an adult in good health.

This chain uses TRBV7-2 with TRBJ2-7; D unclear. This CDR3 is 13 amino acids long. V shed 5 bases and J shed 0 bases, with 8 bases lying between them. The germline V gene has CDR1 SGHTA and CDR2 FQGNSA. CDR3 in DNA: TGTGCCAGCAGCCCACTGAACTCCTACGAGCAGTACTTC. Translating gives CASSPLNSYEQYF.

A single count supports this clone. The chain uses TRBV5-6 and TRBJ2-7, with TRBD1 matching 9 bases. The CDR3 contains 16 residues. V lost 4 bases, J lost 0 bases, and 8 bases stayed unmatched. The germline V gene encodes CDR1 SGHDT and CDR2 YYEEEE. The CDR3 region has the DNA TGTGCCAGCAGCGGAACCGGGACAGGGTCCTCCTACGAGCAGTACTTC. This sequence encodes CASSGTGTGSSYEQYF. Complete variable domain (other parts from reference TRBV5-6 and TRBJ2-7): DAGVTQSPTHLIKTRGQQVTLRCSPKSGHDTVSWYQQALGQGPQFIFQYYEEEERQRGNFPDRFSGHQFPNYSSELNVNALLLGDSALYLCASSGTGTGSSYEQYFGPGTRLTVT.

This rearrangement joins TRBV28 to TRBJ1-4, with D unclear. The CDR3 consists of 12 residues. Per the germline V gene, CDR1 is MDHEN and CDR2 is SYDVKM. V was shortened by 2 bases and J by 14 bases, with 12 bases between the two germline ends. Here the CDR3 reads CASSLLGERLFF. The CDR3 coding sequence is TGTGCCAGCAGTTTACTTGGAGAAAGGCTGTTTTTT.

This sequence joins TRBV5-1 and TRBJ2-2; 10 bases match TRBD1. CDR1 and CDR2 (germline): SGHRS, YFSETQ. V was pared by 4 bases and J by 2 bases, with 5 bases of the junction left unmatched. The CDR3 is 16 amino acids. As DNA, the CDR3 is TGCGCCAGCAGCCGACAGGGGGCGGGCAACACCGGGGAGCTGTTTTTT. This encodes CASSRQGAGNTGELFF.

The chain employs TRBV19 and TRBJ2-1; 7 positions match TRBD1. V lost 10 bases and J lost 3; bases outside the gene matches: 6. This CDR3 is 13 amino acids long. CDR1 and CDR2 (germline): LNHDA, SQIVND (reference sequence). This chain's CDR3 is CATSQGDYNEQFF. DNA of the CDR3: TGTGCCACCAGCCAGGGGGACTACAATGAGCAGTTCTTC.

The rearrangement links TRBV6-5 to TRBJ2-2; TRBD1 matches at 9 bases. The germline CDR1 and CDR2 sequences are MNHEY and SVGAGI. V dropped 8 bases and J dropped 3; count of bases not matched to a gene: 4. This CDR3 region has 14 residues. The CDR3 bases are TGTGCCAGCCGGTGGGACAGGGACACCGGGGAGCTGTTTTTT. This sequence encodes CASRWDRDTGELFF.

This chain uses TRBV5-1 with TRBJ2-7; 10 nucleotides agree with TRBD1. This CDR3 has 15 amino acids. After removal of 0 bases from V and 6 bases from J, the junction contained 6 bases not matched to a gene. CDR1 is SGHRS, CDR2 YFSETQ, per germline. CDR3 protein: CASSLGQGAISEQYF. The CDR3 coding sequence is TGCGCCAGCAGCTTGGGACAGGGGGCTATTAGCGAGCAGTACTTC. The full variable domain, in which reference TRBV5-1 and TRBJ2-7 provide the parts outside the CDR3, is KAGVTQTPRYLIKTRGQQVTLSCSPISGHRSVSWYQQTPGQGLQFLFEYFSETQRNKGNFPGRFSGRQFSNSRSEMNVSTLELGDSALYLCASSLGQGAISEQYFGPGTRLTVT.

The chain is built from TRBV5-6 and TRBJ2-1, with unresolved D. The V gene lost 1 base and the J gene lost 8 bases, with 4 bases spanning the gap. Germline CDR1 is SGHDT and CDR2 is YYEEEE. The CDR3 is made up of 11 amino acids. This CDR3 is CASSLRYEQFF. CDR3 DNA sequence: TGTGCCAGCAGCTTGAGGTATGAGCAGTTCTTC.

This chain joins TRBV9 and TRBJ1-5, with 7 bases aligning to TRBD1. The CDR3 totals 17 residues. Germline V gene data show CDR1 as SGDLS and CDR2 as YYNGEE. V was pared by 5 bases and J by 6 bases, with 17 bases of the junction left unmatched. CDR3 in DNA: TGTGCCAGCAGTGACGGTAGGGGAGGGGGCCCAGGTCAGCCCCAGCATTTT. Protein: CASSDGRGGGPGQPQHF.

V and J are TRBV28 and TRBJ1-2, with TRBD1 matching 9 bases. This CDR3 has 12 amino acids. The junction had 6 bases not matched to a gene; V was cut back by 9 bases and J by 7 bases. CDR1 is MDHEN and CDR2 is SYDVKM in the germline V gene. The CDR3 is CASSTGGFGYTF. As DNA, the CDR3 is TGTGCCAGTTCCACAGGGGGCTTTGGCTACACCTTC.

The chain employs TRBV11-2 and TRBJ2-7; D might be TRBD1 or TRBD2, each matching 6 bases. V was cut by 3 bases and J by 1 base, with 16 bases left in between. Germline V gene sequence: CDR1 SGHAT, CDR2 FQNNGV. The CDR3 spans 16 residues. The DNA for the CDR3 is TGTGCCAGCAGCTTCCGGGGGCGTGAGGGGTCCTACGAGCAGTACTTC. This encodes CASSFRGREGSYEQYF.

V usage is TRBV28 and J usage is TRBJ2-3; tentative D call: TRBD2 (6 bases). From germline, CDR1 is MDHEN and CDR2 SYDVKM. The CDR3 is 16 amino acids. The V end lost 6 bases, the J end lost 2 bases, and 18 bases lay between the germline ends. The CDR3 DNA is TGTGCCAGCAGCATCCTAGCGTCCAGACCCACAGATACGCAGTATTTT. It specifies CASSILASRPTDTQYF. Full variable domain (rest looked up from reference TRBV28 and TRBJ2-3): DVKVTQSSRYLVKRTGEKVFLECVQDMDHENMFWYRQDPGLGLRLIYFSYDVKMKEKGDIPEGYSVSREKKERFSLILESASTNQTSMYLCASSILASRPTDTQYFGPGTRLTVL.

This chain connects TRBV28 to TRBJ2-7; D perhaps matches TRBD2 (6 bases). The CDR3 loop spans 14 amino acids. Germline V gene lookup returns CDR1 MDHEN and CDR2 SYDVKM. Trimming pared 4 bases from V and 1 base from J, leaving 11 bases between. CDR3 nucleotides: TGTGCCAGCAGTTCCCGGGACTGGTCCTACGAGCAGTACTTC. As protein: CASSSRDWSYEQYF.